A selection of T cell receptor beta chains follows, all from one sample in a study of T cells after yellow fever vaccination. From the 5' RACE reads, TCRdb called clonotypes with MiXCR, one entry per CDR3 protein. The sample holds about 10,000 distinct CDR3 sequences, around 4.7% seen once. This specimen was PBMCs, either bulk or a sorted T-cell subset (CD4+, CD8+, memory, or dextramer-sorted; not recorded which), taken less than 18 days after the first yellow fever vaccination. These receptors came from a man younger than 30 who received the YFV17D yellow fever vaccine. The CDR3 runs from the conserved cysteine through the conserved F or W. D genes are given only for firm matches. The size entry gives once, few, many, or a class for an expanded clone.

D	J	size	V	DNA	CDR3
.	TRBJ2-3	medium-sized	TRBV13	TGTGCCAGCAGCTTAGACGCAGATACGCAGTATTTT	CASSLDADTQYF
.	TRBJ2-1	medium-sized	TRBV5-1	TGCGCCAGCAGCCGTGGATGGTATGAGCAGTTCTTC	CASSRGWYEQFF
.	TRBJ1-5	many	TRBV12-3/TRBV12-4	TGTGCCAGCAGTTCACAGGGAGGGGATCAGCCCCAGCATTTT	CASSSQGGDQPQHF
.	TRBJ2-1	many	TRBV5-4	TGTGCCAGCAGCTTGGGGGGATTTCGCGGAGACAATGAGCAGTTCTTC	CASSLGGFRGDNEQFF
TRBD1	TRBJ1-4	many	TRBV4-2	TGTGCCAGCACTGACAGGGAGGGCGAAAAACTGTTTTTT	CASTDREGEKLFF
TRBD1	TRBJ2-5	medium-sized	TRBV12-3/TRBV12-4	TGTGCCAGCAGTTTTGGGCACCACAGGGGAGAGACCCAGTACTTC	CASSFGHHRGETQYF
.	TRBJ2-7	many	TRBV5-1	TGCGCCAGCAGCAATGGGACGGGTATATGGTACGAGCAGTACTTC	CASSNGTGIWYEQYF
TRBD2	TRBJ2-1	medium-sized	TRBV6-2/TRBV6-3	TGTGCCAGCAGTTACCTAGCGGGGGGTATATACAATGAGCAGTTCTTC	CASSYLAGGIYNEQFF
.	TRBJ2-4	medium-sized	TRBV12-5	TGTGCTAGTGGTTTGGGATTAATTCAGTACTTC	CASGLGLIQYF
TRBD1	TRBJ2-2	medium-sized	TRBV12-3/TRBV12-4	TGTGCCAGCAGATACGGGACAGTCAACACCGGGGAGCTGTTTTTT	CASRYGTVNTGELFF
.	TRBJ2-1	medium-sized	TRBV27	TGTGCCAGCAGTTTACGTCTAGCGACTTACAATGAGCAGTTCTTC	CASSLRLATYNEQFF
.	TRBJ1-5	few	TRBV7-2	TGTGCCAGCAGCTTAGGTCGGGAGGTTAATCAGCCCCAGCATTTT	CASSLGREVNQPQHF
.	TRBJ2-2	medium-sized	TRBV5-1	TGCGCCAGCAGCCTGGCTGCAGGGGCCACCGGGGAGCTGTTTTTT	CASSLAAGATGELFF
.	TRBJ2-5	many	TRBV7-2	TGTGCCAGCAGCTCCTCCGGGACTTACCGGGGGACCCAGTACTTC	CASSSSGTYRGTQYF
.	TRBJ1-5	many	TRBV7-2	TGTGCCAGCAGCTTAGTGGATGGGGCTGGACAGCCCCAGCATTTT	CASSLVDGAGQPQHF
TRBD1	TRBJ2-7	many	TRBV7-6	TGTGCCAGCAGCTGGGACACAGGGGGCAACGAGCAGTACTTC	CASSWDTGGNEQYF
TRBD1	TRBJ1-1	many	TRBV7-3	TGTGCCAGCAGCCCAGGACAGGTCCGATGGACTGAAGCTTTCTTT	CASSPGQVRWTEAFF
.	TRBJ2-1	many	TRBV27	TGTGCCAGCGGACTCCCTCGGACCCACAACTACAATGAGCAGTTCTTC	CASGLPRTHNYNEQFF
TRBD1	TRBJ1-6	many	TRBV5-1	TGCGCCAGCAGCGATGGGACAGGGGGCTCACCCCTCCACTTT	CASSDGTGGSPLHF
.	TRBJ2-3	many	TRBV7-2	TGTGCCAGCAGCCCCCGCCGGGGGCGGAGCACAGATACGCAGTATTTT	CASSPRRGRSTDTQYF
.	TRBJ2-3	medium-sized	TRBV7-2	TGTGCCAGCAGCTCGACCAGGGTCGGAGATACGCAGTATTTT	CASSSTRVGDTQYF
TRBD1	TRBJ2-2	many	TRBV19	TGTGCCACCGGACAGGGATGGGTAAGCGGGGAGCTGTTTTTT	CATGQGWVSGELFF
.	TRBJ1-1	medium-sized	TRBV12-3/TRBV12-4	TGTGCCAGCACCCTGACATTGAACACTGAAGCTTTCTTT	CASTLTLNTEAFF
.	TRBJ2-2	large	TRBV24-1	TGTGCCACCAGTGATACCCGGGCCGACACCGGGGAGCTGTTTTTT	CATSDTRADTGELFF
TRBD2	TRBJ2-3	many	TRBV6-5	TGTGCCAGCAGTTACTCGGTCAACGGGGGGGATACGCAGTATTTT	CASSYSVNGGDTQYF
TRBD1	TRBJ2-1	many	TRBV5-1	TGCGCCAGCAGCCCCGGGACAGGGGTTGATGAGCAGTTCTTC	CASSPGTGVDEQFF
.	TRBJ2-1	many	TRBV12-3/TRBV12-4	TGTGCCAGCAGTTTGACAGCCGGGCAGTTCTTC	CASSLTAGQFF
.	TRBJ2-1	many	TRBV5-1	TGCGCCAGCAGCTTGTGGGGTATCTCCTACAATGAGCAGTTCTTC	CASSLWGISYNEQFF
.	TRBJ2-2	medium-sized	TRBV6-6	TGTGCCAGCAGTCAACAGGGCGGCGGGGAGCTGTTTTTT	CASSQQGGGELFF
TRBD1	TRBJ2-7	many	TRBV10-3	TGTGCCATCAGAGGGACAGGGGATAGCTACGAGCAGTACTTC	CAIRGTGDSYEQYF
.	TRBJ2-5	medium-sized	TRBV7-2	TGTGCCAGCAGCTTAGTCGCAGGGGCAGGAGAGACCCAGTACTTC	CASSLVAGAGETQYF